Below, one T cell receptor (beta chain) is given with its context. Per germline, CDR1 MDHEN and CDR2 SYDVKM. V dropped 5 bases and J dropped 4; count of bases not matched to a gene: 4. The CDR3 sequence is 14 residues long. TCRdb's copy holds only in-frame clones and misses some; the assay was immunoSEQ multiplex PCR. The sample has approximately 50,000 clones, approximately 86% seen once. This specimen comes from a study of T cell responses to AZD1222 COVID-19 vaccine. The rearrangement uses TRBV28 and TRBJ2-3, with 9 positions matching TRBD2. Sequencing was performed on peripheral blood, taken 28 days after the second AZD1222 dose. This clonotype was sampled from an adult who received the AZD1222 COVID-19 vaccine. The CDR3 region is CASSRTSVPDTQYF. The CDR3 DNA follows: TGTGCCAGCAGTCGGACTAGCGTTCCAGATACGCAGTATTTT.